Listed here are 26 T cell receptor beta chains from one sample, sequenced in a study of T cells in Graves' hyperthyroidism and ophthalmopathy. RNA transcripts were the template for amplifying TCR beta CDR3 regions. TCR CDR3 underwent first-round RT-PCR with the HTBI primer set. MiXCR, run by TCRdb on the multiplex PCR reads, gives a single entry per CDR3 protein. The table shows roughly 500,000 distinct CDR3 sequences, with 46% occurring only once. Sequencing input: peripheral blood or thyroid tissue (not recorded which). These receptors all stem from an adult woman with Graves' disease, either hyperthyroidism or ophthalmopathy (not recorded which).

This chain links TRBV29-1 with TRBJ2-7; 10 bases are a match to TRBD1. Germline values: CDR1 SQVTM, CDR2 ANQGSEA. The CDR3 is 12 amino acids. V trimming: 8 bases; J trimming: 3 bases; junction bases outside the gene matches: 4. The CDR3 coding sequence is TGCAGCTTTAGGGACAGGGGCTACGAGCAGTACTTC. Amino acid sequence: CSFRDRGYEQYF.

This clonotype has at least ten counts. The V and J genes are TRBV5-6 and TRBJ1-2; D call uncertain. The ends were cut back, 1 base at V and 4 bases at J, with 8 bases in the middle. Germline CDR1 SGHDT, CDR2 YYEEEE. This CDR3 region has 13 residues. DNA for the CDR3: TGTGCCAGCAGCTTGCCGGGGATCTATGGCTACACCTTC. Protein sequence: CASSLPGIYGYTF.

This clonotype was counted only a few times. J is TRBJ2-7 and V is TRBV7-2; weak D call: TRBD2 (5 bases). CDR1 and CDR2 (germline): SGHTA, FQGNSA. The CDR3 has 16 residues. Trimming stripped 2 bases from V and 1 base from J, with 15 bases between. The CDR3 is CASSLQSGRLSYEQYF. The CDR3 DNA follows: TGTGCCAGCAGCTTACAGTCTGGGAGACTTTCCTACGAGCAGTACTTC.

V and J are TRBV2 and TRBJ1-1; possible D gene TRBD1, 6 bases. The CDR3 covers 12 residues. Germline assignment: CDR1 SNHLY and CDR2 FYNNEI. The CDR3 region is CADTGPNTEAFF. For the CDR3, the DNA is TGTGCTGACACAGGGCCGAACACTGAAGCTTTCTTT.

This clonotype was seen at least ten times. The gene calls are TRBV2 and TRBJ1-1; D possibly corresponds to TRBD1 (6 bases). Germline V CDR1 and CDR2: SNHLY, FYNNEI. The germline V and J ends were trimmed by 4 bases and 4 bases, with 10 bases remaining between them. The length of the CDR3 is 13 residues. In DNA, the CDR3 is TGTGCCAGCAGTGCAGGGGCAGGCACTGAAGCTTTCTTT. This sequence encodes CASSAGAGTEAFF.

In its sample, this clonotype was seen many times. This chain links TRBV2 with TRBJ2-7, with a possible D match to TRBD1 (6 bases). The CDR3 spans 14 residues. Germline CDR1 is SNHLY and CDR2 is FYNNEI. Trimming took off 6 bases at V and 0 bases at J, with 12 bases between the two ends. The CDR3 loop reads CASRLDRSSYEQYF. The CDR3 DNA reads as TGTGCCAGCAGACTCGACAGGAGCTCCTACGAGCAGTACTTC.

The table lists this clonotype with a few counts. A much larger clone lies one base from this, so it may be a read error. The chain joins TRBV15 to TRBJ2-5; 10 nucleotides align to TRBD2. CDR1 and CDR2 (germline): LNHNV, YYDKDF (reference sequence). V lost 4 bases to trimming and J lost 6 bases; unmatched junction nucleotides: 8. This CDR3 spans 15 amino acids. CDR3 DNA sequence: TGTGCCACCAGCACCGGAGGACTAGCGGTCCAGACCCAGTACTTC. Translating gives CATSTGGLAVQTQYF.

With regard to this clonotype: The junction does not match germline at one end; this may be a read error. The chain combines TRBV7-4 with TRBJ1-1; D may be TRBD1 (6 bases). Looked up from germline, CDR1 is SGHVT and CDR2 is SQSDAQ. The CDR3 covers 14 residues. CDR3 sequence: CASSVAGQNTEAFF. DNA for the CDR3: TGTGCCAGCAGCGTAGCGGGACAGAACACTGAAGCTTTCTTT.

This clonotype was counted many times. The chain carries TRBV12-3 or TRBV12-4 and TRBJ2-7, with a tentative D call TRBD1 (5 bases). The CDR3 length is 15 residues. The V end was cut by 4 bases, the J end by 3 bases, with 16 bases between. The CDR3 DNA reads as TGTGCCAGCAGTTCAACAACAGGATTCGGCTACGAGCAGTACTTC. Amino acids: CASSSTTGFGYEQYF.

Note on this clonotype: The germline gene is not matched at one end of the junction; a read error may be the cause. This chain uses TRBV11-2 with TRBJ2-5, with D unresolved. Germline V CDR1 and CDR2: SGHAT, FQNNGV. There are 13 residues in the CDR3. The CDR3 protein is CASSLHLAENQYF. The CDR3 coding sequence is TGTGCCAGCAGCTTACACCTCGCGGAGAACCAGTACTTC.

This chain connects TRBV27 to TRBJ1-2; D uncertain. The CDR3 consists of 16 residues. V lost 3 bases and J 1 base, leaving 15 bases between the germline ends. Looked up from germline, CDR1 is MNHEY and CDR2 is SMNVEV (reference sequence). The CDR3 nucleotides are TGTGCCAGCAGTTTTGGACCTCCCGACCTTAACTATGGCTACACCTTC. It encodes CASSFGPPDLNYGYTF.

The rearrangement joins TRBV20-1 to TRBJ1-5; D unresolved. The CDR3 contains 13 residues. Germline V lookup: CDR1 DFQATT, CDR2 SNEGSKA (reference sequence). The V end was cut by 5 bases, the J end by 3 bases, with 11 bases between. DNA for the CDR3: TGCAGTGCTCTGGACCTCAACAATCAGCCCCAGCATTTT. Amino acid sequence: CSALDLNNQPQHF.

This clonotype was seen many times. This CDR3 is CSATTGTPSYEQYF. The CDR3 region has the DNA TGCAGTGCTACGACCGGGACACCATCCTACGAGCAGTACTTC. The V and J genes are TRBV20-1 and TRBJ2-7; D possibly corresponds to TRBD1 (6 bases). The germline V gene has CDR1 DFQATT and CDR2 SNEGSKA (reference sequence). This CDR3 spans 14 amino acids. The V end lost 4 bases, the J end lost 1 base, and 14 bases lay between the germline ends.

This clonotype was observed at least ten times. The chain is built from TRBV10-2 and TRBJ2-5, with TRBD1 matching over 7 bases. CDR1 is WSHSY and CDR2 is SAAADI in the germline V gene. CDR3 length equals 15 residues. The V and J ends lost 2 bases and 1 base, in that order; junction bases with no gene match: 4. The CDR3 coding sequence is TGCGCCAGCAGTGAGAAACACAGGGGCCAAGAGACCCAGTACTTC. It codes for CASSEKHRGQETQYF.

The chain couples TRBV9 to TRBJ2-2, with 11 bases aligning to TRBD2. This CDR3 has 16 amino acids. Germline CDR1 and CDR2: SGDLS and YYNGEE. The V segment lost 3 bases and the J segment 6 bases; nucleotides outside the gene matches: 7. CDR3 coding DNA: TGTGCCAGCAGCGCCGGACTAGCGGGCGGGGCCGGGGAGCTGTTTTTT. Its protein is CASSAGLAGGAGELFF.

There are many counts of this clonotype. Here the CDR3 DNA reads TGCGCCAGCAGCCAAGTTAGTCTGCGCTACGAGCAGTACTTC. Its translation is CASSQVSLRYEQYF. The chain links TRBV4-1 to TRBJ2-7; D unclear. Deletions cut 1 base from V and 3 bases from J, with 10 bases between. The CDR3 is made up of 14 amino acids. Germline lookup yields CDR1 MGHRA and CDR2 YSYEKL.

This chain connects TRBV7-2 to TRBJ2-7, with 13 bases fitting TRBD2. Germline V gene data show CDR1 as SGHTA and CDR2 as FQGNSA. This CDR3 is 15 amino acids long. Losses at the gene ends were 5 bases for V and 5 bases for J; bases not matched to a gene: 6. The CDR3 bases are TGTGCCAGCAGCGAGGGACTAGCGGGACACCACGAGCAGTACTTC. This sequence encodes CASSEGLAGHHEQYF.

V and J are TRBV19 and TRBJ2-2, with D possibly being TRBD1 (5 bases). The CDR3 length is 13 residues. Germline V lookup: CDR1 LNHDA, CDR2 SQIVND (reference sequence). V gave up 7 bases and J gave up 5 bases, with 11 bases separating them. CDR3 coding DNA: TGTGCCAGTACAGGGTCTGTTACCGGGGAGCTGTTTTTT. Amino acids: CASTGSVTGELFF. Combining the CDR3 with reference TRBV19 and TRBJ2-2 gives the whole variable domain DGGITQSPKYLFRKEGQNVTLSCEQNLNHDAMYWYRQDPGQGLRLIYYSQIVNDFQKGDIAEGYSVSREKKESFPLTVTSAQKNPTAFYLCASTGSVTGELFFGEGSRLTVL.

This clonotype was recorded at least ten times. The chain joins TRBV7-2 to TRBJ1-1; 7 nucleotides agree with TRBD1. There are 16 residues in the CDR3. The trim removed 2 bases at V and 3 bases at J, leaving 9 bases unmatched. Germline-derived CDR1 and CDR2 are SGHTA and FQGNSA. CDR3 DNA sequence: TGTGCCAGCAGCTTAAACGCAGGGGGGCGGTACACTGAAGCTTTCTTT. Translating gives CASSLNAGGRYTEAFF.

Turning to this clonotype: A junction boundary mismatches the germline segment, possibly from a read error. The chain employs TRBV7-8 and TRBJ2-7; 8 nucleotides match TRBD1. The CDR3 spans 15 residues. CDR1 and CDR2 from the germline V gene are SGHVS and FQNEAQ. For the CDR3, the DNA is TGTGCCATCAGCAAAGGACAGGGAAGGGACTACGAGCAGTACTTC. It specifies CAISKGQGRDYEQYF.

This clonotype showed up many times. This chain uses TRBV11-2 with TRBJ1-3, with TRBD1 matching over 9 bases. J gave up 7 bases and V 3 bases, and 16 bases lay outside the gene matches. From germline, CDR1 is SGHAT and CDR2 FQNNGV. This CDR3 comprises 18 residues. The DNA for the CDR3 is TGTGCCAGCAGCTTTCCCATATCCGGACAGGGGCTCTGGAACACCATATATTTT. Translation: CASSFPISGQGLWNTIYF.

The sample holds many counts of this clonotype. The rearrangement links TRBV7-9 to TRBJ1-2; 7 positions agree with TRBD1. From germline, CDR1 is SEHNR and CDR2 FQNEAQ (reference sequence). With V trimmed by 4 bases and J by 8 bases, 10 bases remained unmatched. The CDR3 totals 14 residues. The CDR3 DNA follows: TGTGCCAGCAGCTCCGCCCTGACAGGGTTGGGCTACACCTTC. This codes for CASSSALTGLGYTF.

This clonotype was observed many times. V is TRBV20-1 and J is TRBJ1-2; D perhaps matches TRBD1 (6 bases). Germline-derived CDR1 and CDR2 are DFQATT and SNEGSKA (reference sequence). The CDR3 has 15 amino acids. Trimming pared 0 bases from V and 8 bases from J, leaving 19 bases between. The CDR3 DNA reads as TGCAGTGCTAGAGATTTGCGGGGGGGCCTGGCCGGCTACACCTTC. Its translation: CSARDLRGGLAGYTF.

This rearrangement joins TRBV29-1 to TRBJ2-7; D is unclear. Germline loops: CDR1 SQVTM, CDR2 ANQGSEA. The CDR3 spans 14 residues. V lost 3 bases to trimming and J lost 4 bases, with 16 bases between them. As DNA, the CDR3 is TGCAGCGTTGATATGCCAGGTCACCAATACGAGCAGTACTTC. Translation: CSVDMPGHQYEQYF.

This clonotype was counted ten times or more. The chain links TRBV4-1 to TRBJ1-6, with a possible D match to TRBD1 (6 bases). The V gene lost 0 bases and the J gene lost 14 bases, with 23 bases spanning the gap. This CDR3 region has 17 residues. Germline assignment: CDR1 MGHRA and CDR2 YSYEKL. The CDR3 region has the DNA TGCGCCAGCAGCCAAGATTGGCAGGGGAACGTTTTTGGGTCCCTCCACTTT. This gives the protein CASSQDWQGNVFGSLHF.

CDR3 region: CSVMTSGSTYEQYF. In DNA form, the CDR3 reads TGCAGCGTGATGACTAGCGGGAGCACCTACGAGCAGTACTTC. J is TRBJ2-7 and V is TRBV29-1; 12 nucleotides agree with TRBD2. The CDR3 contains 14 residues. CDR1 is SQVTM and CDR2 is ANQGSEA in the germline V gene. Unmatched junction bases numbered 5, after V lost 6 bases and J lost 2 bases.